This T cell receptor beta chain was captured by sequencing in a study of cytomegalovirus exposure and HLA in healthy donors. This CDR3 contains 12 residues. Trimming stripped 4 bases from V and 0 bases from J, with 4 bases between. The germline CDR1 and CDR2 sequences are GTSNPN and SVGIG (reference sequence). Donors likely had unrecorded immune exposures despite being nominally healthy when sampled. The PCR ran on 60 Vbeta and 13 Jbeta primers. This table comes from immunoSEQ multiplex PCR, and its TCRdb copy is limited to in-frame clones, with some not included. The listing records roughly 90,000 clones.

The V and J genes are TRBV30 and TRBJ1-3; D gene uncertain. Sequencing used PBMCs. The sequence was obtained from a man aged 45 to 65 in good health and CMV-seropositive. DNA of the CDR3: TGTGCCTGGACAGGCTCTGGAAACACCATATATTTT. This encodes CAWTGSGNTIYF.